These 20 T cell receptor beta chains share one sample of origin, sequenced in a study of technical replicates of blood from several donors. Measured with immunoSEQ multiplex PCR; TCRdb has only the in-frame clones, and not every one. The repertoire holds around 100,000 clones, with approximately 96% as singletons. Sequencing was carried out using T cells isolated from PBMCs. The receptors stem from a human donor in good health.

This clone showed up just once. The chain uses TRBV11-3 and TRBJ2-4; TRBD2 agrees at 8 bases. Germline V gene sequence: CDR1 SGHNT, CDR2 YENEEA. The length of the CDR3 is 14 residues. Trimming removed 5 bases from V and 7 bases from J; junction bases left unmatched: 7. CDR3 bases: TGTGCCAGCAGCCCTACCGGGGGGGGGAACATTCAGTACTTC. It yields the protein CASSPTGGGNIQYF.

The CDR3 DNA reads as TGTGCCATACAGGGGGCGGATGGAAACACCATATATTTT. Translating it yields CAIQGADGNTIYF. The chain uses TRBV5-4 and TRBJ1-3, with 9 bases identical to TRBD1. The CDR3 has 13 amino acids. Germline CDR1 is SGHNT and CDR2 is YYREEE (reference sequence). The J segment lost 3 bases and the V segment lost 9 bases, leaving 4 bases of the junction unmatched.

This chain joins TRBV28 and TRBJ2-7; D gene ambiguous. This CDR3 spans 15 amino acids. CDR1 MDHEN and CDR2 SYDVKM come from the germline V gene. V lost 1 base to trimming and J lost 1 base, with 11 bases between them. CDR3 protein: CASSLLPVGSYEQYF. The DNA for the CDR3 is TGTGCCAGCAGTTTATTGCCCGTCGGGTCCTACGAGCAGTACTTC. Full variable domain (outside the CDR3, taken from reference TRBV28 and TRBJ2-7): DVKVTQSSRYLVKRTGEKVFLECVQDMDHENMFWYRQDPGLGLRLIYFSYDVKMKEKGDIPEGYSVSREKKERFSLILESASTNQTSMYLCASSLLPVGSYEQYFGPGTRLTVT.

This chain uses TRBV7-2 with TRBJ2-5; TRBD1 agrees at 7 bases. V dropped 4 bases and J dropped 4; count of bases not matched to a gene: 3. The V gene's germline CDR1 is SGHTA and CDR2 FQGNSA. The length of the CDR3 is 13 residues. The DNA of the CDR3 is TGTGCCAGCAGCTACCCAGGGGGAGAGACCCAGTACTTC. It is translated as CASSYPGGETQYF.

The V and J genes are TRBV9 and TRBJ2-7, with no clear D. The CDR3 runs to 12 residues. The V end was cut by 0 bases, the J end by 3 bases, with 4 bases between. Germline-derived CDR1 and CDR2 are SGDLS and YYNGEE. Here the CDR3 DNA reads TGTGCCAGCAGCGTAGACAGCTACGAGCAGTACTTC. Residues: CASSVDSYEQYF.

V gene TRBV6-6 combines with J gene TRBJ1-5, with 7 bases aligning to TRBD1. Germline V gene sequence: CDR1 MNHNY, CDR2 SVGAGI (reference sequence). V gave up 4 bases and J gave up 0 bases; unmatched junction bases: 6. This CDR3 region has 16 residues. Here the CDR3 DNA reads TGTGCCAGCAGTTCTCGGGACAGCCTTAGCAATCAGCCCCAGCATTTT. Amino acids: CASSSRDSLSNQPQHF.

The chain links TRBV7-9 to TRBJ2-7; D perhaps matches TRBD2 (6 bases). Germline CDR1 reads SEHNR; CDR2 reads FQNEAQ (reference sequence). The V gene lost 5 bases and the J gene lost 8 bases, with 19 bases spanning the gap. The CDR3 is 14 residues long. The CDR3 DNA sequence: TGTGCCAGCAGCCAGGCGGAGACTAGTATCAAGCAGTACTTC. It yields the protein CASSQAETSIKQYF.

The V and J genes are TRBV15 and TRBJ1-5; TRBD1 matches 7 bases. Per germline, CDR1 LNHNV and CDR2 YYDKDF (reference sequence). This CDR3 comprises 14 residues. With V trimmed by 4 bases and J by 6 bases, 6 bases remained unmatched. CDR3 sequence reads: CATSTTGESQPQHF. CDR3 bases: TGTGCCACCAGCACTACAGGGGAGAGTCAGCCCCAGCATTTT.

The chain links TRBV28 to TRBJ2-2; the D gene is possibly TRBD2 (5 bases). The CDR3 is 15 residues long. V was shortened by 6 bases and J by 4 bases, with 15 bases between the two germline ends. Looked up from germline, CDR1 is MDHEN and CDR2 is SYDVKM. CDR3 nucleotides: TGTGCCAGCAGCCCCTTAGCGATTAGCACCGGGGAGCTGTTTTTT. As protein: CASSPLAISTGELFF.

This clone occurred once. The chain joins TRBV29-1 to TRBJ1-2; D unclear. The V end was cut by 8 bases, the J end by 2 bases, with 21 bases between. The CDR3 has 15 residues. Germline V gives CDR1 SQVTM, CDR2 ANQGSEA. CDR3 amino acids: CSSDDPLSVNYGYTF. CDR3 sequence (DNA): TGCAGCAGCGACGATCCCCTGTCGGTGAACTATGGCTACACCTTC.

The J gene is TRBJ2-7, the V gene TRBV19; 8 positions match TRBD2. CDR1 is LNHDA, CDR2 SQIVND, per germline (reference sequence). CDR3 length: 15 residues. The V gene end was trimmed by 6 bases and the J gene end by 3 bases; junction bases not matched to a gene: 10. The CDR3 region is CASRAPGGPDYEQYF. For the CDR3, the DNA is TGTGCCAGTAGGGCTCCGGGAGGGCCGGACTACGAGCAGTACTTC.

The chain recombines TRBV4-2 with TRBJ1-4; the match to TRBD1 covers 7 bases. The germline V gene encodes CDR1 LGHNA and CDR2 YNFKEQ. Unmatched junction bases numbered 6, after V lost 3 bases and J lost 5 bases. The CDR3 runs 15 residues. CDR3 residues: CASSHETGLNEKLFF. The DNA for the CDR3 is TGTGCCAGCAGCCATGAGACAGGGTTGAATGAAAAACTGTTTTTT.

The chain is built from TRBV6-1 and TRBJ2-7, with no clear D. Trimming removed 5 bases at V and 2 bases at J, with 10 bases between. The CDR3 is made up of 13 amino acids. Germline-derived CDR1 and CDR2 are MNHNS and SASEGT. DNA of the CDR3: TGTGCCAGCAGTCCCACTTATGCCTACGAGCAGTACTTC. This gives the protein CASSPTYAYEQYF.

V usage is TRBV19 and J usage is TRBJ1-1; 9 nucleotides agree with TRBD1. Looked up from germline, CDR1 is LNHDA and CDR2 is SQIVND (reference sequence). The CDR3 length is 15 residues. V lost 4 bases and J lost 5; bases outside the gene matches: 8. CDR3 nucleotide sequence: TGTGCCAGTAGTACACCCGGGACAGGGAAGACTGAAGCTTTCTTT. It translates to CASSTPGTGKTEAFF.

The CDR3 spells CASSDSASGRFTLHNEQFF. The CDR3 DNA sequence: TGTGCCAGCAGTGACTCTGCTAGCGGGAGGTTCACACTCCACAATGAGCAGTTCTTC. The chain joins TRBV6-4 to TRBJ2-1, with 11 bases fitting TRBD2. Trimming cost V 0 bases and J 5 bases; bases outside gene matches: 12. From germline, CDR1 is MRHNA and CDR2 SNTAGT. There are 19 residues in the CDR3.

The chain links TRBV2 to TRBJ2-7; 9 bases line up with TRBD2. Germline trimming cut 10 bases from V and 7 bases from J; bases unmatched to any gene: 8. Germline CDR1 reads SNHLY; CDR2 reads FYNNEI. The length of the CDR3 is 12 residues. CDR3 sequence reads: CATWTSAGEQYF. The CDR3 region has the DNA TGTGCCACATGGACTAGCGCGGGGGAGCAGTACTTC.

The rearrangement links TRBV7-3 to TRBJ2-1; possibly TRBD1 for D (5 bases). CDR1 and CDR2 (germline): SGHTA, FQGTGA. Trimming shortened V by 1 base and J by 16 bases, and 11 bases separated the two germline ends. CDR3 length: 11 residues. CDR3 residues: CASSLNGARFF. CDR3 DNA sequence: TGTGCCAGCAGCTTAAATGGGGCCCGCTTCTTC.

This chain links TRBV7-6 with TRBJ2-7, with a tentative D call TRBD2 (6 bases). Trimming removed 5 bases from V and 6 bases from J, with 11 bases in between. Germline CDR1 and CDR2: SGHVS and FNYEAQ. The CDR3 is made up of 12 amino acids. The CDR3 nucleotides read TGTGCCAGCAGCAATCTGGGAGGCGAGCAGTACTTC. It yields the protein CASSNLGGEQYF. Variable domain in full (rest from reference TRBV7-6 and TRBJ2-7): GAGVSQSPRYKVTKRGQDVALRCDPISGHVSLYWYRQALGQGPEFLTYFNYEAQQDKSGLPNDRFSAERPEGSISTLTIQRTEQRDSAMYRCASSNLGGEQYFGPGTRLTVT.

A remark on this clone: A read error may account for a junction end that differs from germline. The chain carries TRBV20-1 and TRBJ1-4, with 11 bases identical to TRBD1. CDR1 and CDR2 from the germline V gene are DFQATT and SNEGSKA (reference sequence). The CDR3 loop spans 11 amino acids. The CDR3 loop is CSARKQGQGVF. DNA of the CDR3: TGCAGTGCTAGAAAACAGGGACAGGGGGTTTTT.

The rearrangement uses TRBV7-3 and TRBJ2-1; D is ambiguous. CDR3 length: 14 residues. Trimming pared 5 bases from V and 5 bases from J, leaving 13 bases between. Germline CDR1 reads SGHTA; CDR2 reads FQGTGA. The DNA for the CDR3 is TGTGCCAGCAGCCCTTACGAAGCGAACAATGAGCAGTTCTTC. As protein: CASSPYEANNEQFF.